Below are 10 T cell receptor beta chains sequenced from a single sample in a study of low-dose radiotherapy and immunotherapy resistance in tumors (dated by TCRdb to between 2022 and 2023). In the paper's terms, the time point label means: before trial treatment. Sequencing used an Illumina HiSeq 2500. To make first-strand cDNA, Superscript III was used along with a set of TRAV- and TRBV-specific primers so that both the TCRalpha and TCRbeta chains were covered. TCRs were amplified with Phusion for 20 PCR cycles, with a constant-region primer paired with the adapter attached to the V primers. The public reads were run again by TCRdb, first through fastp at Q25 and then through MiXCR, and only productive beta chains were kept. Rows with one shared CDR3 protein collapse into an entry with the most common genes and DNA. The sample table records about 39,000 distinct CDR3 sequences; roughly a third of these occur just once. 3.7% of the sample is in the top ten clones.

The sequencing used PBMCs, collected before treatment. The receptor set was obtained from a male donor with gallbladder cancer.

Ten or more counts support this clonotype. CDR3 sequence reads: CASSFRRFEGYTF. The CDR3 region has the DNA TGTGCCAGCAGTTTCAGACGGTTCGAGGGCTACACCTTC. The V and J genes are TRBV6-2 or TRBV6-3 and TRBJ1-2; D gene ambiguous. The CDR3 runs to 13 residues. Germline V lookup: CDR1 MNHEY, CDR2 SVGEGT. Deletions cut 4 bases from V and 8 bases from J, with 14 bases between.

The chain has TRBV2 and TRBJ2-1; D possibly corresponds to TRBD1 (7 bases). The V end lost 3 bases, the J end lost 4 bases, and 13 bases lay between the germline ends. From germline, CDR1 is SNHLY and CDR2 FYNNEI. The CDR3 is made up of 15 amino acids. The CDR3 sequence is CASSDRGATYNEQFF. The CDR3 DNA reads TGTGCCAGCAGTGACAGGGGGGCCACATACAATGAGCAGTTCTTC.

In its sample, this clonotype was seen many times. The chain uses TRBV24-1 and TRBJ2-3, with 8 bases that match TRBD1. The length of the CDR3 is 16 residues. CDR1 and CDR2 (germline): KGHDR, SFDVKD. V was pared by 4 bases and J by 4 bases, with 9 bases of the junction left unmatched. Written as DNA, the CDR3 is TGTGCCACCAGTGAGGGAAGTCAGGGGGCGGCAGATACGCAGTATTTT. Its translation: CATSEGSQGAADTQYF.

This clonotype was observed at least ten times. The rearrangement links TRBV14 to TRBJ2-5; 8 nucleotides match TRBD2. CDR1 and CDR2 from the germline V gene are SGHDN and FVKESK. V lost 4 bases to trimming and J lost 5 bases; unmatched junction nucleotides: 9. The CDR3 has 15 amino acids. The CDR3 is CASSPPGLVVETQYF. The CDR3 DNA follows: TGTGCCAGCAGCCCACCGGGACTAGTCGTGGAGACCCAGTACTTC.

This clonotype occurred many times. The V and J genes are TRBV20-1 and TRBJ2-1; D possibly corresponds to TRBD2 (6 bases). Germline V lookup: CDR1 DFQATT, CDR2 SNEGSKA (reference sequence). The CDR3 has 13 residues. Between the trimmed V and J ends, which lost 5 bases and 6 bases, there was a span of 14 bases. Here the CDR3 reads CSAVRLGPNEQFF. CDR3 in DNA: TGCAGTGCTGTTCGACTAGGCCCCAATGAGCAGTTCTTC.

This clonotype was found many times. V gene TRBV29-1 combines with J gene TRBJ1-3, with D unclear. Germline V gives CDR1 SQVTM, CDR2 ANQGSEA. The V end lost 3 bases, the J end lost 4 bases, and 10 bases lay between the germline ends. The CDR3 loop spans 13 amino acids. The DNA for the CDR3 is TGCAGCGTTGATTTAAGGACCGGAAACACCATATATTTT. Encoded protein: CSVDLRTGNTIYF.

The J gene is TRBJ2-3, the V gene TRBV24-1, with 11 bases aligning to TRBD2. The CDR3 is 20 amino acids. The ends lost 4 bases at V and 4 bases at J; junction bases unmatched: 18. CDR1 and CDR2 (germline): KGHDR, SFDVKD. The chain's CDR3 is CATSDVPRFSGRAESDTQYF. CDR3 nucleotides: TGTGCCACCAGTGACGTGCCCCGTTTTAGCGGGAGGGCCGAGTCAGATACGCAGTATTTT.

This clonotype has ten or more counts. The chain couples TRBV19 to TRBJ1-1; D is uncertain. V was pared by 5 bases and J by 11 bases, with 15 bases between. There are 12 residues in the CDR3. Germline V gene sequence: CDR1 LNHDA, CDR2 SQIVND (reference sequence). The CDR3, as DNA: TGTGCCAGTAGTGCCACCCCGTTTGAGGCTTTCTTT. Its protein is CASSATPFEAFF.

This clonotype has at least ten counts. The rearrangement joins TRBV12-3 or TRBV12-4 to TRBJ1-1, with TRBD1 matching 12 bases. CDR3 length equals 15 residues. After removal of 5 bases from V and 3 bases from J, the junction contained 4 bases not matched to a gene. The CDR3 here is CASSPWDRGHTEAFF. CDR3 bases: TGTGCCAGCAGTCCCTGGGACAGGGGGCACACTGAAGCTTTCTTT.

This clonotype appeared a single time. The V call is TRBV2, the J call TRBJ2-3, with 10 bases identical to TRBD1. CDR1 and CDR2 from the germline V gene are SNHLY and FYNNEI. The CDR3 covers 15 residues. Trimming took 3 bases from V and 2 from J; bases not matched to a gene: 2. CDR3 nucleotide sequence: TGTGCCAGCAGTGAGGACAGGGGGAACACAGATACGCAGTATTTT. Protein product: CASSEDRGNTDTQYF. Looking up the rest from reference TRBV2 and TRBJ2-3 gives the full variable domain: EPEVTQTPSHQVTQMGQEVILRCVPISNHLYFYWYRQILGQKVEFLVSFYNNEISEKSEIFDDQFSVERPDGSNFTLKIRSTKLEDSAMYFCASSEDRGNTDTQYFGPGTRLTVL.